The 32 T cell receptor beta chains in this list originate from one sample, sequenced in a study of molecular identifiers for immune sequencing clone quantification. TCRdb reprocessed the PCR reads via MiXCR and lists one record per CDR3 protein. The sample consists of 60,000 to 70,000 distinct CDR3 sequences, approximately 18% of them appearing once. What was sequenced was naive CD8+ T cells from blood, with Jurkat cell RNA spiked in. The sample's subset: FACS-sorted CD8+CD4-CCR7+CD45RA+ naive T cells. These receptors were obtained from a human donor in good health. Some libraries in this study had Jurkat cell RNA spiked in.

As concerns this clonotype: A read error may explain this, as a much larger clone is one base away. The chain joins TRBV28 to TRBJ2-3, with 7 nucleotides matching TRBD2. Germline assignment: CDR1 MDHEN and CDR2 SYDVKM. The CDR3 consists of 16 residues. Trimming took 1 base from V and 5 from J; bases not matched to a gene: 9. The chain's CDR3 is CASSLYRGGVVDTQYF. The CDR3 bases are TGTGCCAGCAGTTTATATAGGGGAGGGGTTGTAGATACGCAGTATTTT.

This clonotype was observed a few times. The chain has TRBV3-1 and TRBJ2-1, with D perhaps matching TRBD1 (6 bases). The CDR3 is 17 residues long. V gave up 5 bases and J gave up 0 bases, with 17 bases separating them. Germline V gene data show CDR1 as LGHDT and CDR2 as YNNKEL (reference sequence). CDR3 region: CASSYLFGQSSYNEQFF. In DNA, the CDR3 is TGTGCCAGCAGCTATCTCTTTGGACAGAGCTCCTACAATGAGCAGTTCTTC.

This clonotype appeared many times. The gene calls are TRBV29-1 and TRBJ1-1; tentative D call: TRBD1 (5 bases). The CDR3 loop spans 13 amino acids. Germline V lookup: CDR1 SQVTM, CDR2 ANQGSEA. V lost 6 bases to trimming and J lost 5 bases, with 16 bases between them. In nucleotides, the CDR3 is TGCAGCGTCACTCCCGGGACTGGGACTGAAGCTTTCTTT. Amino acid sequence: CSVTPGTGTEAFF.

Comments on this clonotype: A single base separates this from a much larger clone, so it may be a read error. V gene TRBV28 combines with J gene TRBJ2-3, with D possibly matching TRBD1 (6 bases). The CDR3 has 14 residues. Germline lookup yields CDR1 MDHEN and CDR2 SYDVKM. V was cut by 10 bases and J by 4 bases, with 18 bases left in between. The CDR3, as DNA: TGTGCCACCTCAGACAGGACTGGGGCAGATACGCAGTATTTT. Its translation: CATSDRTGADTQYF.

This clonotype was detected many times. The CDR3 bases are TGTGCCAGCAGTTTATTGGGATTCTTGGGCACAGATACGCAGTATTTT. Translating it yields CASSLLGFLGTDTQYF. The chain links TRBV27 to TRBJ2-3; unclear D gene. V lost 1 base and J lost 1, with 12 bases in between. The CDR3 spans 16 residues. CDR1 and CDR2 (germline): MNHEY, SMNVEV (reference sequence).

On this clonotype itself: This may stem from a read error, because a much larger clone lies one nucleotide away. The V gene is TRBV23-1, the J gene TRBJ1-3; D ambiguous. TRBV23-1 is reported as an ORF; its role is uncertain. This CDR3 has 14 residues. V lost 8 bases, J lost 0 bases, and 11 bases lay in between. The CDR3 here is CASLPKGSGNTIYF. The CDR3 DNA reads as TGCGCCAGCCTCCCCAAAGGCTCTGGAAACACCATATATTTT.

This clonotype was counted at least ten times. The chain combines TRBV28 with TRBJ2-3; 11 positions agree with TRBD2. Germline values: CDR1 MDHEN, CDR2 SYDVKM. The V and J ends lost 5 bases and 2 bases, in that order; junction bases with no gene match: 6. This CDR3 region has 16 residues. The CDR3 reads CASSGGLADLTDTQYF. CDR3 DNA: TGTGCCAGCAGTGGGGGACTAGCGGACCTCACAGATACGCAGTATTTT. Variable domain in full (rest from reference TRBV28 and TRBJ2-3): DVKVTQSSRYLVKRTGEKVFLECVQDMDHENMFWYRQDPGLGLRLIYFSYDVKMKEKGDIPEGYSVSREKKERFSLILESASTNQTSMYLCASSGGLADLTDTQYFGPGTRLTVL.

This clonotype was detected many times. The CDR3 nucleotides are TGTGCCAGCAGGCCGCTAGTGCAGGGGAGCGGCAGCAATCAGCCCCAGCATTTT. It is translated as CASRPLVQGSGSNQPQHF. The rearrangement joins TRBV27 to TRBJ1-5; possible D gene TRBD1, 6 bases. Germline loops: CDR1 MNHEY, CDR2 SMNVEV (reference sequence). V lost 6 bases, J lost 1 base, and 22 bases lay in between. This CDR3 region has 18 residues.

In this sample, this clonotype turned up many times. The chain has TRBV20-1 and TRBJ1-1, with 9 bases that match TRBD1. CDR1 and CDR2 from the germline V gene are DFQATT and SNEGSKA (reference sequence). V was pared by 3 bases and J by 2 bases, with 4 bases of the junction left unmatched. The length of the CDR3 is 14 residues. CDR3 in amino acids: CSASGDRENTEAFF. The CDR3 DNA reads as TGCAGTGCTAGTGGGGACAGGGAAAACACTGAAGCTTTCTTT.

This clonotype was seen many times. The chain couples TRBV29-1 to TRBJ1-3; the D gene is possibly TRBD1 (5 bases). The CDR3 totals 11 residues. Between the trimmed V and J ends, which lost 3 bases and 7 bases, there was a span of 7 bases. Germline lookup yields CDR1 SQVTM and CDR2 ANQGSEA. In DNA form, the CDR3 reads TGCAGCGTTGATAGACAGAACACCATATATTTT. It encodes CSVDRQNTIYF.

This clonotype was recorded many times. V gene TRBV18 combines with J gene TRBJ2-5, with D possibly TRBD2 on 5 matching bases. The CDR3 length is 16 residues. Trimming cost V 2 bases and J 0 bases, with 13 bases left between them. Germline V gives CDR1 KGHSH, CDR2 LQKENI. This chain's CDR3 is CASSPYSGRDQETQYF. The CDR3 coding sequence is TGTGCCAGCTCACCATATTCGGGGAGAGACCAAGAGACCCAGTACTTC.

In its sample, this clonotype was seen many times. V is TRBV20-1 and J is TRBJ1-5, with 7 bases matching TRBD1. Germline CDR1 is DFQATT and CDR2 is SNEGSKA (reference sequence). Germline trimming cut 3 bases from V and 0 bases from J; bases unmatched to any gene: 11. The CDR3 extends over 17 amino acids. CDR3 protein: CSARGRQGGDSNQPQHF. The CDR3 DNA sequence: TGCAGTGCTAGGGGGAGACAGGGCGGTGATAGCAATCAGCCCCAGCATTTT.

The rearrangement uses TRBV12-5 and TRBJ2-7; weak D call: TRBD2 (6 bases). Trimming took 1 base from V and 3 from J, leaving 10 bases between them. Germline V lookup: CDR1 LGHNT, CDR2 FRNRAP. The CDR3 extends over 14 amino acids. For the CDR3, the DNA is TGTGCTAGTGGTTTGGGCCTAGCGAGCTACGAGCAGTACTTC. It encodes CASGLGLASYEQYF.

The chain joins TRBV11-2 to TRBJ2-1, with a weak D call TRBD1 (5 bases). Per germline, CDR1 SGHAT and CDR2 FQNNGV. The CDR3 totals 17 residues. V gave up 1 base and J gave up 0 bases, with 13 bases separating them. CDR3 amino acids: CASSLAPGSRSYNEQFF. CDR3 bases: TGTGCCAGCAGCTTAGCCCCAGGGTCGCGCTCCTACAATGAGCAGTTCTTC.

In its sample, this clonotype was seen once. Possible read error: a much larger clone is one base away. The V call is TRBV20-1, the J call TRBJ2-1; 8 bases agree with TRBD1. Germline V gene sequence: CDR1 DFQATT, CDR2 SNEGSKA (reference sequence). The length of the CDR3 is 15 residues. This CDR3 reads CGARGQDNPFPEQFF. CDR3 DNA sequence: TGCGGTGCCAGGGGACAGGACAACCCTTTTCCTGAGCAGTTCTTC.

This clonotype was seen just once. This may come from a read error, since a much larger clone is one base off. This CDR3 is CASSLFGTALYGSTIYF. DNA for the CDR3: TGTGCCAGCAGTTTATTCGGGACAGCACTTTATGGAAGCACCATATATTTT. The chain is built from TRBV28 and TRBJ1-3; 7 bases match TRBD1. The CDR3 covers 17 residues. CDR1 MDHEN and CDR2 SYDVKM come from the germline V gene.

This chain joins TRBV3-2 and TRBJ1-4; the tabulated D call, TRBD1, remains unverified against the DNA. TRBV3-2 is annotated as a pseudogene. This CDR3 contains 15 residues. In DNA, the CDR3 is TGTGCCAGCACTGCAGCAGGGGGAACTAATGAAAAACTGTTTTTT. This sequence encodes CASTAAGGTNEKLFF.

This clonotype was picked up many times. The rearrangement links TRBV20-1 to TRBJ2-3, with TRBD1 as a possible D gene (5 bases). CDR1 and CDR2 from the germline V gene are DFQATT and SNEGSKA (reference sequence). CDR3 size: 14 residues. The V end lost 3 bases, the J end lost 4 bases, and 14 bases lay between the germline ends. The CDR3 region is CSASGRVFADTQYF. The CDR3 DNA sequence: TGCAGTGCTAGTGGCAGGGTGTTCGCAGATACGCAGTATTTT.

This clonotype was found many times. The rearrangement uses TRBV11-2 and TRBJ2-3; the match to TRBD1 covers 9 bases. Trimming cost V 1 base and J 6 bases; bases outside gene matches: 8. The CDR3 is 16 residues long. Germline lookup yields CDR1 SGHAT and CDR2 FQNNGV. In DNA, the CDR3 is TGTGCCAGCAGCTTAGTGGGGACAGGGAAGCGGGATACGCAGTATTTT. It translates to CASSLVGTGKRDTQYF.

This clonotype was observed many times. This chain uses TRBV27 with TRBJ2-7; maybe TRBD2 (6 bases). The CDR3 contains 16 residues. The V end lost 2 bases, the J end lost 2 bases, and 16 bases lay between the germline ends. Germline CDR1 and CDR2: MNHEY and SMNVEV (reference sequence). The chain's CDR3 is CASSLVRGLGTYEQYF. CDR3 coding DNA: TGTGCCAGCAGTTTAGTGCGGGGTTTAGGGACCTACGAGCAGTACTTC.

In its sample, this clonotype was seen many times. The chain carries TRBV5-1 and TRBJ1-1, with a weak D call TRBD1 (5 bases). V was shortened by 0 bases and J by 3 bases, with 12 bases between the two germline ends. From germline, CDR1 is SGHRS and CDR2 YFSETQ. This CDR3 has 15 residues. CDR3 in DNA: TGCGCCAGCAGCTTGGGGCAGGGCCAGTACACTGAAGCTTTCTTT. Protein sequence: CASSLGQGQYTEAFF.

A word on this clonotype: This may be a read error, as it is one base from a much larger clone. This chain connects TRBV12-3 or TRBV12-4 to TRBJ2-1; 12 bases are shared with TRBD2. CDR3 length equals 16 residues. In DNA, the CDR3 is TGTGCCGGCAGCCAGACTAGCGGGAGACTATACAATGAGCAGTTCTTC. Protein sequence: CAGSQTSGRLYNEQFF.

This chain connects TRBV19 to TRBJ1-1; D unclear. CDR1 is LNHDA and CDR2 is SQIVND in the germline V gene (reference sequence). This CDR3 contains 13 residues. Trimming removed 1 base from V and 6 bases from J, with 9 bases in between. Written as DNA, the CDR3 is TGTGCCAGTAGTATAGTAGGAGGGTCTGAAGCTTTCTTT. This codes for CASSIVGGSEAFF. Supplemented by reference TRBV19 and TRBJ1-1, the full variable domain reads DGGITQSPKYLFRKEGQNVTLSCEQNLNHDAMYWYRQDPGQGLRLIYYSQIVNDFQKGDIAEGYSVSREKKESFPLTVTSAQKNPTAFYLCASSIVGGSEAFFGQGTRLTVV.

The V and J genes are TRBV12-3 or TRBV12-4 and TRBJ2-7; 7 nucleotides line up with TRBD1. V gave up 3 bases and J gave up 1 base; unmatched junction bases: 3. CDR3 length: 14 amino acids. CDR3 sequence (DNA): TGTGCCAGCAGTTTGACAGGGTTATCCTACGAGCAGTACTTC. Its protein is CASSLTGLSYEQYF.

This clonotype was found many times. The J gene is TRBJ2-3, the V gene TRBV21-1; the D call in the table, TRBD2, was not verified against the DNA. TRBV21-1 is listed as a pseudogene. The CDR3 is made up of 15 amino acids. The CDR3: CASSPGSRHTDTQYF. The CDR3 nucleotides are TGTGCCAGCAGCCCGGGCTCGCGCCACACAGATACGCAGTATTTT.

This clonotype was seen repeatedly, ten times or more. V and J are TRBV20-1 and TRBJ1-2, with no clear D. Germline CDR1 reads DFQATT; CDR2 reads SNEGSKA (reference sequence). Trimming left V 0 bases short and J 6 bases short, with 14 bases between. The CDR3 sequence is 14 residues long. Here the CDR3 DNA reads TGCAGTGCTAGAGATCTGGGAGGGAGAGATGGCTACACCTTC. Protein: CSARDLGGRDGYTF.

This clonotype appeared many times. This sequence joins TRBV20-1 and TRBJ2-7; no reliable D call. CDR1 DFQATT and CDR2 SNEGSKA come from the germline V gene (reference sequence). This CDR3 comprises 14 residues. V was trimmed by 1 base and J by 0 bases, leaving 10 bases between them. In DNA form, the CDR3 reads TGCAGTGCTAGAGGTGCGCAGAGCTCCTACGAGCAGTACTTC. Its translation is CSARGAQSSYEQYF.

There are many counts of this clonotype. This chain connects TRBV5-1 to TRBJ2-1; the match to TRBD2 covers 12 bases. V trimming: 2 bases; J trimming: 5 bases; junction bases outside the gene matches: 2. The CDR3 extends over 15 amino acids. Germline-derived CDR1 and CDR2 are SGHRS and YFSETQ. CDR3 amino acids: CASSFWTSGNNEQFF. As DNA, the CDR3 is TGCGCCAGCAGCTTTTGGACTAGCGGGAACAATGAGCAGTTCTTC.

About this clonotype: A read error may be the cause here, since a much bigger clone is one base away. The V and J genes are TRBV29-1 and TRBJ2-1; 10 positions match TRBD1. CDR1 and CDR2 (germline): SQVTM, ANQGSEA. Trimming cost V 5 bases and J 15 bases; bases outside gene matches: 19. This CDR3 spans 15 amino acids. As DNA, the CDR3 is TGCAGCGTTCGATACCGGGACAGGGGTTACGGGGGGCGGTTCTTC. Translation: CSVRYRDRGYGGRFF.

Comment on this clonotype: One junction end disagrees with the germline gene, perhaps due to a read error. The V call is TRBV6-7, the J call TRBJ1-6; tentative D call: TRBD1 (6 bases). TRBV6-7 is reported as an ORF; its role is uncertain. The CDR3 loop spans 14 amino acids. The CDR3 sequence: CANSYWTANSPLHF. CDR3 coding DNA: TGTGCCAACAGTTACTGGACAGCAAATTCACCCCTCCACTTT.

This clonotype was counted a few times. The chain couples TRBV20-1 to TRBJ2-3; TRBD2 agrees at 9 bases. After removal of 5 bases from V and 8 bases from J, the junction contained 14 bases not matched to a gene. Germline V gives CDR1 DFQATT, CDR2 SNEGSKA (reference sequence). This CDR3 region has 15 residues. The CDR3 protein is CSAEPAGLASGTQYF. The CDR3 nucleotides read TGCAGTGCTGAACCGGCGGGACTAGCATCAGGTACGCAGTATTTT.

This clonotype has ten or more counts. The chain links TRBV5-8 to TRBJ2-2; 7 bases fit TRBD2. Germline V gene lookup returns CDR1 SGHTS and CDR2 YDEGEE. The V gene end was trimmed by 4 bases and the J gene end by 2 bases; junction bases not matched to a gene: 5. This CDR3 is 15 amino acids long. The CDR3 sequence: CASSPGTINTGELFF. CDR3 in DNA: TGTGCCAGCAGCCCCGGGACTATTAACACCGGGGAGCTGTTTTTT.